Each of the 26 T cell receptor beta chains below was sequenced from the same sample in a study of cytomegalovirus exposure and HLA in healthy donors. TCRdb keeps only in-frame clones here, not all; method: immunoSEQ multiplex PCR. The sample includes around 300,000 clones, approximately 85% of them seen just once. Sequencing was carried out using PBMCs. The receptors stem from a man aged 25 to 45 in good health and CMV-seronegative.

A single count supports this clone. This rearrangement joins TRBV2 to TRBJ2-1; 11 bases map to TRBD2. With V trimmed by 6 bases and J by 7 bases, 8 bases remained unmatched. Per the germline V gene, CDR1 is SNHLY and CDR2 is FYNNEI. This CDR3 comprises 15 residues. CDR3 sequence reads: CASSMGLAVENEQFF. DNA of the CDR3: TGTGCCAGCAGCATGGGACTAGCGGTTGAGAATGAGCAGTTCTTC.

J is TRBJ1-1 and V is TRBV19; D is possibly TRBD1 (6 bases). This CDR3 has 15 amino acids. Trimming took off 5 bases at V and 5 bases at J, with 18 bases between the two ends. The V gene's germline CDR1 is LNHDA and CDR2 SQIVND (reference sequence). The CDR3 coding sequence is TGTGCCAGTAGTCCCCGGCGGGGGGCGGATACTGAAGCTTTCTTT. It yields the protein CASSPRRGADTEAFF. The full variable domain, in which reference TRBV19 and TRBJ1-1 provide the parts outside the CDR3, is DGGITQSPKYLFRKEGQNVTLSCEQNLNHDAMYWYRQDPGQGLRLIYYSQIVNDFQKGDIAEGYSVSREKKESFPLTVTSAQKNPTAFYLCASSPRRGADTEAFFGQGTRLTVV.

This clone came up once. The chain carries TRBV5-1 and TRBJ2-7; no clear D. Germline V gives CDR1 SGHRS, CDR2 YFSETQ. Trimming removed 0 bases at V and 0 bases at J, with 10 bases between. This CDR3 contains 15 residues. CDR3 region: CASSLGHLPSYEQYF. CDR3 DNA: TGCGCCAGCAGCTTGGGACATCTACCCTCCTACGAGCAGTACTTC. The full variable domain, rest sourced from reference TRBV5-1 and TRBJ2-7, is KAGVTQTPRYLIKTRGQQVTLSCSPISGHRSVSWYQQTPGQGLQFLFEYFSETQRNKGNFPGRFSGRQFSNSRSEMNVSTLELGDSALYLCASSLGHLPSYEQYFGPGTRLTVT.

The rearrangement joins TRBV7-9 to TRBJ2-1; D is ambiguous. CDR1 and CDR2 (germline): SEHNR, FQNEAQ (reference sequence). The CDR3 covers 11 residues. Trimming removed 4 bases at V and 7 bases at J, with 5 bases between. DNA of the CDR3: TGTGCCAGCAGCTCTAAAAATGAGCAGTTCTTC. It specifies CASSSKNEQFF.

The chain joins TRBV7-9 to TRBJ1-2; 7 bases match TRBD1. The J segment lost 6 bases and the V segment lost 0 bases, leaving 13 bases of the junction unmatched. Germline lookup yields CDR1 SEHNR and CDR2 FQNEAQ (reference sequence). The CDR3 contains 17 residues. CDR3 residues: CASSLAGVSGGKDGYTF. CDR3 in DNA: TGTGCCAGCAGCTTAGCGGGTGTTTCAGGGGGGAAGGATGGCTACACCTTC.

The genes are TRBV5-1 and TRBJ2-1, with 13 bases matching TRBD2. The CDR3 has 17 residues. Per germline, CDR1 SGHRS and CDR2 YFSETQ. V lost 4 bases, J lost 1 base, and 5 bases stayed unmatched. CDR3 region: CASSPRTSGGSYNEQFF. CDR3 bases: TGCGCCAGCAGCCCTCGGACTAGCGGGGGATCCTACAATGAGCAGTTCTTC.

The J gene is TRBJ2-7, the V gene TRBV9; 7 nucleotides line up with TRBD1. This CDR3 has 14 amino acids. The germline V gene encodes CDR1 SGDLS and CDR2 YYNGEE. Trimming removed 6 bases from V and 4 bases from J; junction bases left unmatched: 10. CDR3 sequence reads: CASTPGTASYEQYF. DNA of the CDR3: TGTGCCAGCACCCCCGGGACAGCGAGTTACGAGCAGTACTTC.

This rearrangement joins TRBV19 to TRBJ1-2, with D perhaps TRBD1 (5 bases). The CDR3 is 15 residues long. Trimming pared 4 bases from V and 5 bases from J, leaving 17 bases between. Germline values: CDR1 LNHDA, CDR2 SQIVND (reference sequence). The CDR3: CASSTATGEGYGYTF. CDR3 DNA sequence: TGTGCCAGTAGTACCGCGACGGGGGAAGGATATGGCTACACCTTC.

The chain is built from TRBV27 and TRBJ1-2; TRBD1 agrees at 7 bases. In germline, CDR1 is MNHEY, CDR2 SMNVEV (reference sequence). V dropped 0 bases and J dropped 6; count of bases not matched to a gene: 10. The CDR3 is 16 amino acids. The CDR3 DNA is TGTGCCAGCAGTTTATCTTCGAGGGGGCGCCCCGATGGCTACACCTTC. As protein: CASSLSSRGRPDGYTF.

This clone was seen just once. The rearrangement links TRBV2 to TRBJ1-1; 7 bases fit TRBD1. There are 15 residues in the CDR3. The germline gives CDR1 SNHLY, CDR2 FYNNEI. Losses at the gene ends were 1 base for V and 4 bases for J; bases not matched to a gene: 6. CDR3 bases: TGTGCCAGCAGTGAAGATCAGGGGGGTTTCACTGAAGCTTTCTTT. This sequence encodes CASSEDQGGFTEAFF.

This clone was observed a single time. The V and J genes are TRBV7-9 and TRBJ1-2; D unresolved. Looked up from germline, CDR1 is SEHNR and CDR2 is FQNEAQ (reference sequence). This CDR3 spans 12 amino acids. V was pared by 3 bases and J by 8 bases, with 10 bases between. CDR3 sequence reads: CASSFGAKGYTF. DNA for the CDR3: TGTGCCAGCAGCTTTGGAGCTAAGGGCTACACCTTC.

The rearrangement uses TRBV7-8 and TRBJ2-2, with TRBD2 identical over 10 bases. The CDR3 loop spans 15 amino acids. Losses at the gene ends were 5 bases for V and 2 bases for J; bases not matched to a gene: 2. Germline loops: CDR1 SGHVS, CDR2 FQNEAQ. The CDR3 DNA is TGTGCCAGCAGCCGGACTAGCGGCAACACCGGGGAGCTGTTTTTT. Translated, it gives CASSRTSGNTGELFF.

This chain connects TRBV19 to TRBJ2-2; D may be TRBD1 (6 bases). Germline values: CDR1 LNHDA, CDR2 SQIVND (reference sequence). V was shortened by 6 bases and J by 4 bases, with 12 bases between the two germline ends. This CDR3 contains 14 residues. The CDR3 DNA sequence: TGTGCCAGTAGGCGGACAGAGAGCACCGGGGAGCTGTTTTTT. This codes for CASRRTESTGELFF.

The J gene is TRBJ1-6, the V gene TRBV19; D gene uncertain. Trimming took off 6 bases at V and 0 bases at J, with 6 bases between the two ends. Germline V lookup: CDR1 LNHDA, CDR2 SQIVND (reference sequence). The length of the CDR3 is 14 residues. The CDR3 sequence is CASRSSSYNSPLHF. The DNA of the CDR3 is TGTGCCAGTAGATCGAGCTCCTATAATTCACCCCTCCACTTT.

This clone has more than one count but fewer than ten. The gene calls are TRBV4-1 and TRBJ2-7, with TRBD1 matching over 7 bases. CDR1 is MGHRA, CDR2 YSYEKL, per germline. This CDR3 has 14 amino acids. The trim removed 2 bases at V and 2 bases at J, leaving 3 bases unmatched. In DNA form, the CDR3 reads TGCGCCAGCAGCCAACCGACAGGGACCTACGAGCAGTACTTC. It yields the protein CASSQPTGTYEQYF.

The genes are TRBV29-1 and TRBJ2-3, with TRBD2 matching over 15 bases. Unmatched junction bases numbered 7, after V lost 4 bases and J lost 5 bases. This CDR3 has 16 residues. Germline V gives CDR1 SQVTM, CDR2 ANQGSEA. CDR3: CSVGPGLAGGRDTQYF. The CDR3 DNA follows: TGCAGCGTTGGACCGGGACTAGCGGGGGGACGAGATACGCAGTATTTT.

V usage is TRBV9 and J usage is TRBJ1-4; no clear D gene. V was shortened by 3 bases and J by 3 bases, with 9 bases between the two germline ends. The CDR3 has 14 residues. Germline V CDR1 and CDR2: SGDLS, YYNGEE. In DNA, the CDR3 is TGTGCCAGCAGCGGCGGGCTGGCTAATGAAAAACTGTTTTTT. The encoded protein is CASSGGLANEKLFF.

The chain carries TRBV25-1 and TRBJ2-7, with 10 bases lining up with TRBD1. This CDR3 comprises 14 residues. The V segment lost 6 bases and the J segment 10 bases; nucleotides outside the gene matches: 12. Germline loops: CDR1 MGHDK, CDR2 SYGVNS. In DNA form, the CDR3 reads TGTGCCAGCAGGCCACCGGGACAGGGGCCGCAACAGTACTTC. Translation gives CASRPPGQGPQQYF.

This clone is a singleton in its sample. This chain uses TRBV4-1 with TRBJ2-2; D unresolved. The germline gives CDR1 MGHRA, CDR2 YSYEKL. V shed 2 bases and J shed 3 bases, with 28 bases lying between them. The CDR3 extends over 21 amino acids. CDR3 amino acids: CASSQLPQMGMTRKDTGELFF. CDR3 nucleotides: TGCGCCAGCAGCCAACTTCCCCAGATGGGCATGACGAGAAAGGACACCGGGGAGCTGTTTTTT.

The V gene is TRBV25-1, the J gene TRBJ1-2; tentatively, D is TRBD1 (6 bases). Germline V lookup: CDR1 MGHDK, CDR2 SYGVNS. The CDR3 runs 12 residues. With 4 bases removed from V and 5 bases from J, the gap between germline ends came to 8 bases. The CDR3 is CASSATGYGYTF. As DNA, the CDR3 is TGTGCCAGCAGTGCCACAGGGTATGGCTACACCTTC.

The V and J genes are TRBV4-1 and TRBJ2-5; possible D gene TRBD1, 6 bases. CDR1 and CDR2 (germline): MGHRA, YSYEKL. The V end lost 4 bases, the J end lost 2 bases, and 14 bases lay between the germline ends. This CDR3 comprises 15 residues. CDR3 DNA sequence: TGCGCCAGCAGCCCCGGACAGACCTCTCAAGAGACCCAGTACTTC. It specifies CASSPGQTSQETQYF.

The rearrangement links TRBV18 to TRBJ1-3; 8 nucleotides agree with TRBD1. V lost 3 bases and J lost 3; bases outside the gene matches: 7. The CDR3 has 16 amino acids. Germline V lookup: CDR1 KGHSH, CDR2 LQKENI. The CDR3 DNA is TGTGCCAGCTCACCGCCCAGGGGGCTTAGTGGAAACACCATATATTTT. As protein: CASSPPRGLSGNTIYF.

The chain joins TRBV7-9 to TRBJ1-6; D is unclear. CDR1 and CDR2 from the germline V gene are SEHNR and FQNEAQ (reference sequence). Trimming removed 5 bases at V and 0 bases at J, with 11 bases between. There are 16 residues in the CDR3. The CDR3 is CASSPAWSSYNSPLHF. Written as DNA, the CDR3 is TGTGCCAGCAGCCCAGCCTGGAGCTCCTATAATTCACCCCTCCACTTT.

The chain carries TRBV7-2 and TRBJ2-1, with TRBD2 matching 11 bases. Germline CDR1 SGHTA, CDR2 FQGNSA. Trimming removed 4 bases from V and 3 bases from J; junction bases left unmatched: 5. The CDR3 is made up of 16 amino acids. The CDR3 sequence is CASSSLGTSGYNEQFF. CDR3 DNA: TGTGCCAGCAGCTCCCTCGGGACTAGCGGCTACAATGAGCAGTTCTTC.

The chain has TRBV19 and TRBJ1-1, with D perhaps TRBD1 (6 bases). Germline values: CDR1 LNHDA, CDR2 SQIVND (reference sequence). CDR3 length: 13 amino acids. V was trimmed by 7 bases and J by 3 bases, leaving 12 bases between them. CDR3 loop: CASKDGGHTEAFF. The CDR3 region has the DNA TGTGCCAGTAAAGACGGGGGGCACACTGAAGCTTTCTTT.

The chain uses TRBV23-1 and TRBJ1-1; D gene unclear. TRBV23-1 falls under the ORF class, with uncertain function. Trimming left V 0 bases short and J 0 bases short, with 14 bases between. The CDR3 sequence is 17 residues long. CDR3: CASSQSKTKTMNTEAFF. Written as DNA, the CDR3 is TGCGCCAGCAGTCAATCGAAGACAAAGACTATGAACACTGAAGCTTTCTTT.